These T cell receptor beta chains were read from a single sample in a study of OX40 agonist ivuxolimab in advanced cancers. Assay: immunoSEQ multiplex PCR; the TCRdb copy retains only in-frame clones and omits some. This sample has some 77,000 clones, with 80% to 90% found just once. Sequences were derived from CD4+ or CD8+ T cells sorted from blood, sampled in a trial of the OX40 agonist ivuxolimab. These receptors originate from an adult with an advanced solid tumor such as melanoma, head and neck, liver or kidney cancer. Both conserved end residues are part of each CDR3. Fields, in order: V gene, J gene, clone size, D gene, CDR3 protein, CDR3 DNA. A D gene is named only where the DNA matches it firmly. Clone size appears in some rows only: once, few, many, or a class for an expanded clone.

v_gene: TRBV5-4
j_gene: TRBJ2-3
abundance: -
d_gene: TRBD2
CDR3aa: CASRGASGGTTDTQYF
CDR3nt: TGTGCCAGCAGGGGAGCTAGCGGGGGGACCACAGATACGCAGTATTTT

v_gene: TRBV15
j_gene: TRBJ2-7
abundance: once
d_gene: TRBD2
CDR3aa: CATSRDTRGGYEQYF
CDR3nt: TGTGCCACCAGCAGAGATACCCGGGGGGGATACGAGCAGTACTTC

v_gene: TRBV7-3
j_gene: TRBJ2-3
abundance: -
d_gene: -
CDR3aa: CASSVTDTQYF
CDR3nt: TGTGCCAGCAGCGTTACAGATACGCAGTATTTT

v_gene: TRBV9
j_gene: TRBJ1-6
abundance: -
d_gene: TRBD1
CDR3aa: CASSHRQGLESPLHF
CDR3nt: TGTGCCAGCAGCCACCGACAGGGGTTGGAATCACCCCTCCACTTT

v_gene: TRBV12-5
j_gene: TRBJ2-1
abundance: -
d_gene: TRBD2
CDR3aa: CASGLPRSGRASEQFF
CDR3nt: TGTGCTAGTGGTTTACCCCGTAGCGGGAGGGCCAGTGAGCAGTTCTTC

v_gene: TRBV7-8
j_gene: TRBJ2-5
abundance: -
d_gene: -
CDR3aa: CASSSQGGETQYF
CDR3nt: TGTGCCAGCAGCTCGCAAGGGGGAGAGACCCAGTACTTC

v_gene: TRBV30
j_gene: TRBJ2-7
abundance: once
d_gene: TRBD2
CDR3aa: CAWSRGGTEEWEQYF
CDR3nt: TGTGCCTGGAGCCGGGGGGGGACGGAGGAATGGGAGCAGTACTTC

v_gene: TRBV19
j_gene: TRBJ1-1
abundance: -
d_gene: TRBD1
CDR3aa: CASSGQGAGTEAFF
CDR3nt: TGTGCCAGTAGCGGACAGGGGGCGGGCACTGAAGCTTTCTTT

v_gene: TRBV9
j_gene: TRBJ2-3
abundance: -
d_gene: TRBD2
CDR3aa: CASSVHSGGGTDTQYF
CDR3nt: TGTGCCAGCAGCGTCCATAGCGGGGGAGGCACAGATACGCAGTATTTT

v_gene: TRBV5-6
j_gene: TRBJ1-2
abundance: -
d_gene: TRBD1
CDR3aa: CASSPRTGGLYGYTF
CDR3nt: TGTGCCAGCAGCCCCAGGACAGGGGGCTTATATGGCTACACCTTC

v_gene: TRBV30
j_gene: TRBJ2-5
abundance: -
d_gene: -
CDR3aa: CAWRQGLGTQETQYF
CDR3nt: TGTGCCTGGAGACAGGGCCTGGGGACACAAGAGACCCAGTACTTC

v_gene: TRBV19
j_gene: TRBJ1-5
abundance: -
d_gene: -
CDR3aa: CASAEGSGSNQPQHF
CDR3nt: TGTGCCAGTGCGGAGGGCTCGGGGAGCAATCAGCCCCAGCATTTT

v_gene: TRBV18
j_gene: TRBJ2-3
abundance: -
d_gene: -
CDR3aa: CASSLSGPPSTDTQYF
CDR3nt: TGTGCCAGCTCACTATCAGGGCCGCCTAGCACAGATACGCAGTATTTT

v_gene: TRBV7-9
j_gene: TRBJ1-2
abundance: -
d_gene: TRBD1
CDR3aa: CASSLAGTGDYGYTF
CDR3nt: TGTGCCAGCAGCTTAGCCGGGACAGGGGACTATGGCTACACCTTC

v_gene: TRBV9
j_gene: TRBJ2-1
abundance: -
d_gene: TRBD2
CDR3aa: CASSVGGSFNEQFF
CDR3nt: TGTGCCAGCAGCGTGGGCGGGAGTTTCAATGAGCAGTTCTTC

v_gene: TRBV11-3
j_gene: TRBJ2-1
abundance: -
d_gene: TRBD2
CDR3aa: CASSLDASGAFF
CDR3nt: TGTGCCAGCAGCTTAGACGCCAGCGGGGCGTTCTTC

v_gene: TRBV27
j_gene: TRBJ1-1
abundance: -
d_gene: -
CDR3aa: CASSLVPNTEAFF
CDR3nt: TGTGCCAGCAGCCTAGTCCCGAACACTGAAGCTTTCTTT